The 5 T cell receptor beta chains below were found in one sample sequenced in a study of control samples from healthy donors and cancer patients. Sequenced by immunoSEQ multiplex PCR; TCRdb stores in-frame clones only, minus some. Here the sample spans over 100,000 clones, 88% being singletons. The sample consisted of blood. The receptors originated from a man aged 45 to 65 in good health.

The chain carries TRBV9 and TRBJ1-2; tentatively, D is TRBD1 (5 bases). CDR3 length equals 15 residues. V was cut by 4 bases and J by 10 bases, with 23 bases left in between. Germline V gene data show CDR1 as SGDLS and CDR2 as YYNGEE. CDR3 coding DNA: TGTGCCAGCAGCTCGGACACCCAGCTAGGTGACGACTACACCTTC. Its protein is CASSSDTQLGDDYTF.

The CDR3: CASSYSSSGGYNEQFF. The CDR3 DNA reads as TGTGCCAGCAGTTACTCGAGTAGCGGGGGGTACAATGAGCAGTTCTTC. The chain joins TRBV6-5 to TRBJ2-1; 10 nucleotides line up with TRBD2. The CDR3 sequence is 16 residues long. The trim removed 0 bases at V and 4 bases at J, leaving 3 bases unmatched. Germline CDR1 MNHEY, CDR2 SVGAGI.

The genes are TRBV7-9 and TRBJ2-3, with TRBD2 identical over 13 bases. The germline V gene encodes CDR1 SEHNR and CDR2 FQNEAQ (reference sequence). The junction had 9 bases not matched to a gene; V was cut back by 7 bases and J by 5 bases. This CDR3 is built from 16 residues. CDR3 protein: CASIKTSGGTLDTQYF. CDR3 in DNA: TGTGCCAGCATCAAGACTAGCGGGGGGACTCTAGATACGCAGTATTTT.

The genes are TRBV3-1 (or the pseudogene TRBV3-2) and TRBJ1-1; D uncertain. This CDR3 has 14 residues. Germline V gene sequence: CDR1 LGHDT, CDR2 YNNKEL (reference sequence). V gave up 4 bases and J gave up 0 bases, with 9 bases separating them. The CDR3 nucleotides read TGTGCCAGCAGCCCCAGGAGCATGAACACTGAAGCTTTCTTT. It encodes CASSPRSMNTEAFF.

For this clone: The junction departs from the called germline gene at one end, perhaps through a read error. This sequence joins TRBV20-1 and TRBJ2-3; the D gene could be TRBD1 or TRBD2 (5 bases each). The CDR3 is 15 amino acids. The germline gives CDR1 DFQATT, CDR2 SNEGSKA (reference sequence). The CDR3 here is CSASLVDSSTGTQYF. The CDR3 DNA sequence: TGCAGTGCTAGTTTGGTCGATTCTAGCACAGGTACGCAGTATTTT.